This TCR beta chain emerged from a study of control samples from healthy donors and cancer patients. Germline assignment: CDR1 KGHSH and CDR2 LQKENI. The CDR3 covers 16 residues. V lost 3 bases to trimming and J lost 4 bases; unmatched junction nucleotides: 8. Generated by immunoSEQ multiplex PCR, the TCRdb table keeps only in-frame clones and is missing some. The table lists around 130,000 clones, approximately 87% of them singletons. This clone appeared once. This sequence joins TRBV18 and TRBJ1-5, with 8 bases that match TRBD1. The origin of this receptor is a man aged 25 to 45 in good health. Source material: blood. CDR3 in DNA: TGTGCCAGCTCACCTGAGGCAGGGGGCTTTAATCAGCCCCAGCATTTT. The encoded protein is CASSPEAGGFNQPQHF.